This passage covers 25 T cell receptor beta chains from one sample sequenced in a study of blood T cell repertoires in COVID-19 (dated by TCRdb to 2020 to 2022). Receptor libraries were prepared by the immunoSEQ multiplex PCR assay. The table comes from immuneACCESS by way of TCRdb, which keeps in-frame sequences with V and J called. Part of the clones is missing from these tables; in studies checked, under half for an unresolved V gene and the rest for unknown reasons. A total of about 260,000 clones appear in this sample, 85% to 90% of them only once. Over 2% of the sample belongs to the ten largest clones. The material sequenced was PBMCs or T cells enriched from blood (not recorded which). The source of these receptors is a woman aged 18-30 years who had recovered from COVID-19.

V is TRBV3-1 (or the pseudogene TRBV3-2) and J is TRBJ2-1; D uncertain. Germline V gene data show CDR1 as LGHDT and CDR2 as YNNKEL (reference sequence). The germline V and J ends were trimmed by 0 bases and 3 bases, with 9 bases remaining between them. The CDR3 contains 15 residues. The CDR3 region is CASSQDRSSYNEQFF. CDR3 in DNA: TGTGCCAGCAGCCAAGACCGCTCTAGCTACAATGAGCAGTTCTTC.

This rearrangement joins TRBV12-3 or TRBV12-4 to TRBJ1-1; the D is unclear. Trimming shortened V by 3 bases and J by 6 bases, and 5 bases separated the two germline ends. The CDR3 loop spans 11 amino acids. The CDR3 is CASSFGSEAFF. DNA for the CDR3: TGTGCCAGCAGTTTCGGGTCTGAAGCTTTCTTT.

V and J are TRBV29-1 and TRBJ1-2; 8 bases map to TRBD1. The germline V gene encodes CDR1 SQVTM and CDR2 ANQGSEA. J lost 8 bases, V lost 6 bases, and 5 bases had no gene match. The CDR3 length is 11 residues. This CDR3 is CSVQGAKGYTF. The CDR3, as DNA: TGCAGCGTGCAGGGGGCGAAGGGCTACACCTTC.

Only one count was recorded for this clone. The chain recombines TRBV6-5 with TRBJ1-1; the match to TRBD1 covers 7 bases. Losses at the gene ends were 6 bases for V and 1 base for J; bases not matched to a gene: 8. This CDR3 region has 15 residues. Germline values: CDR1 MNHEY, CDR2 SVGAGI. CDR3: CASRRGQFKNTEAFF. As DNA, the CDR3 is TGTGCCAGCAGGCGGGGACAGTTTAAGAACACTGAAGCTTTCTTT.

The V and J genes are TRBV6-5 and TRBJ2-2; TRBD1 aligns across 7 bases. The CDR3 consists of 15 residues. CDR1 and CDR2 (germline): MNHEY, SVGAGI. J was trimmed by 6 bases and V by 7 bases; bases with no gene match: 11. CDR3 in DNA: TGTGCCAGCACCCGGCGACAGGGTTTCGCCGGGGAGCTGTTTTTT. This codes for CASTRRQGFAGELFF.

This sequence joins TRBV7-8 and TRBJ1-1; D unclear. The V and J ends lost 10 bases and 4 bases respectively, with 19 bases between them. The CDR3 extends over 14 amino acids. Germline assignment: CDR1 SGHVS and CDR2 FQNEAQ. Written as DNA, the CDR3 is TGTGCCACCTCATACCGGCGGTTAACCACTGAAGCTTTCTTT. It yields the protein CATSYRRLTTEAFF.

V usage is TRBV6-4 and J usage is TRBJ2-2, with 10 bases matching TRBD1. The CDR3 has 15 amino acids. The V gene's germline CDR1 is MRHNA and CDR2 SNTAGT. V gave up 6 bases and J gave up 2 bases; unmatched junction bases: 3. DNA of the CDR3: TGTGCCAGCAGGCGGGACAGGGGTAACACCGGGGAGCTGTTTTTT. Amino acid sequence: CASRRDRGNTGELFF.

The CDR3 sequence: CASTLEVTDTQYF. In DNA, the CDR3 is TGTGCCAGCACCCTCGAGGTGACAGATACGCAGTATTTT. The V gene is TRBV5-6, the J gene TRBJ2-3; the D is unclear. Trimming shortened V by 6 bases and J by 3 bases, and 11 bases separated the two germline ends. The CDR3 runs to 13 residues. From germline, CDR1 is SGHDT and CDR2 YYEEEE.

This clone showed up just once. CDR3 residues: CASNPRQGLATNEKLFF. Written as DNA, the CDR3 is TGTGCCAGCAACCCAAGACAGGGGCTTGCAACTAATGAAAAACTGTTTTTT. The chain links TRBV5-8 to TRBJ1-4, with TRBD1 matching 8 bases. Germline V gene data show CDR1 as SGHTS and CDR2 as YDEGEE. V was clipped by 6 bases and J by 0 bases; unmatched bases: 10. The CDR3 has 17 amino acids.

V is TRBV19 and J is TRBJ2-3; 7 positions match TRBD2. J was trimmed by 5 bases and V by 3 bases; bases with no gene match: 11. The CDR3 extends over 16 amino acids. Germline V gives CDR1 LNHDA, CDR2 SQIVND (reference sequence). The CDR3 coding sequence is TGTGCCAGTAGTATTTGGGGGACTACCCTCGGAGATACGCAGTATTTT. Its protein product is CASSIWGTTLGDTQYF.

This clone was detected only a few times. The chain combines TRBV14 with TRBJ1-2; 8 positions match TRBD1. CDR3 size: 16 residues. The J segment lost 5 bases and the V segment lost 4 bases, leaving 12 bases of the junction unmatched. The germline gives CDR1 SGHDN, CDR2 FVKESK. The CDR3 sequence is CASSRFPGGASYGYTF. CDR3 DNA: TGTGCCAGCAGCCGGTTTCCAGGGGGCGCCTCTTATGGCTACACCTTC.

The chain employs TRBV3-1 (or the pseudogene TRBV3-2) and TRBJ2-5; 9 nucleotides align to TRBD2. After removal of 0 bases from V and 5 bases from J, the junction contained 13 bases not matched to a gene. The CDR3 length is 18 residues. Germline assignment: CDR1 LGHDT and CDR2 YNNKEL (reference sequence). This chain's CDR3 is CASSQDTPGGGALETQYF. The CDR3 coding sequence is TGTGCCAGCAGCCAAGATACCCCTGGCGGGGGGGCCCTGGAGACCCAGTACTTC.

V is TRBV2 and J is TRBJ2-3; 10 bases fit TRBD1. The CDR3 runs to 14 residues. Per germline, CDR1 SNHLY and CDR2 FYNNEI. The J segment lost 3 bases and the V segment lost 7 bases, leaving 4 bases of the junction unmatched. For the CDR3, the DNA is TGTGCCAGCAACTGGGACAGGGGAACAGATACGCAGTATTTT. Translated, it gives CASNWDRGTDTQYF.

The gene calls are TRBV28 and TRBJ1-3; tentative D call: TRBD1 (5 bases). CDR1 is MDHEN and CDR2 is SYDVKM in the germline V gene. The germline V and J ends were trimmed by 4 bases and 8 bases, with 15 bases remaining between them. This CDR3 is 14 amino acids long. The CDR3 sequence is CASSSPPRDDTIYF. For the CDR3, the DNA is TGTGCCAGCAGTTCCCCCCCCAGGGATGACACCATATATTTT. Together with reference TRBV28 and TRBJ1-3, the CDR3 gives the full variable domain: DVKVTQSSRYLVKRTGEKVFLECVQDMDHENMFWYRQDPGLGLRLIYFSYDVKMKEKGDIPEGYSVSREKKERFSLILESASTNQTSMYLCASSSPPRDDTIYFGEGSWLTVV.

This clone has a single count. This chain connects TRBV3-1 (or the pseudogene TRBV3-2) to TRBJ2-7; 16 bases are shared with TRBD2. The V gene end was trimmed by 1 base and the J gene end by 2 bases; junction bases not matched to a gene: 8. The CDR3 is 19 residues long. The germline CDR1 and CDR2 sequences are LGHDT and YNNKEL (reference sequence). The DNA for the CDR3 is TGTGCCAGCAGCCAAGCCCCGGGACTAGCGGGGGGGAGGGCCTACGAGCAGTACTTC. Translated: CASSQAPGLAGGRAYEQYF.

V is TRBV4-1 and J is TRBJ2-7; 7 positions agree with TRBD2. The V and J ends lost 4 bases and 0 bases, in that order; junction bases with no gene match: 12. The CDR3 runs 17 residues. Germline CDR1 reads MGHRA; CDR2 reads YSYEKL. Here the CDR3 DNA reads TGCGCCAGCAGCCTTACCCCCCCGGGACTAAGCTCCTACGAGCAGTACTTC. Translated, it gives CASSLTPPGLSSYEQYF.

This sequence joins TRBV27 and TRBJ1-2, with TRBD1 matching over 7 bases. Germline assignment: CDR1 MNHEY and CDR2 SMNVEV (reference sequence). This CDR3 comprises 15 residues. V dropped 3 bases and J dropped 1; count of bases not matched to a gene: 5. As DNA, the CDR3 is TGTGCCAGCAGTTTGATCGGACAGGATAACTATGGCTACACCTTC. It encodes CASSLIGQDNYGYTF.

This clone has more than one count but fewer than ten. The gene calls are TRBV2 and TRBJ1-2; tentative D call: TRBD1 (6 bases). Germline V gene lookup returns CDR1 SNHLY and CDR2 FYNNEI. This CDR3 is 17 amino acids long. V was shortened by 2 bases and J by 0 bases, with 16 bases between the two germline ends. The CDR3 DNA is TGTGCCAGCAGTGAAACCCGGGACACCCCTACTAACTATGGCTACACCTTC. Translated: CASSETRDTPTNYGYTF.

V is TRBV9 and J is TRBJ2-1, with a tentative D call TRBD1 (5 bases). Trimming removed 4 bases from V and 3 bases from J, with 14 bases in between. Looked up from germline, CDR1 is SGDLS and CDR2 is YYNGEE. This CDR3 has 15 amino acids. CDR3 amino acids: CASSRGPTVYNEQFF. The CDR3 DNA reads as TGTGCCAGCAGCAGGGGCCCCACCGTCTACAATGAGCAGTTCTTC.

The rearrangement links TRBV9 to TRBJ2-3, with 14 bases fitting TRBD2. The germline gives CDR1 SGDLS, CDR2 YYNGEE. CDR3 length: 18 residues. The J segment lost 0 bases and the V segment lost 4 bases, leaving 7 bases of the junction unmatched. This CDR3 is CASSFRTSGGPSTDTQYF. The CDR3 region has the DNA TGTGCCAGCAGCTTTAGGACTAGCGGGGGGCCAAGCACAGATACGCAGTATTTT.

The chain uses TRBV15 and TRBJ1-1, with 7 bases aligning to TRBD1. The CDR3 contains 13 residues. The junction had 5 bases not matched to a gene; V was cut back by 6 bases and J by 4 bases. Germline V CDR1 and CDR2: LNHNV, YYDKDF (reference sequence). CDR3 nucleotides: TGTGCCACCAGACCCGACAGGGCCACTGAAGCTTTCTTT. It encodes CATRPDRATEAFF.

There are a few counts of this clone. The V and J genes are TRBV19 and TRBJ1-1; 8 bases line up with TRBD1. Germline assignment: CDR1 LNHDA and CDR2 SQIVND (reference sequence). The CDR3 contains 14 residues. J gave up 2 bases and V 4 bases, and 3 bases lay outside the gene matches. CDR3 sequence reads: CASSTRGPNTEAFF. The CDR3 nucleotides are TGTGCCAGTAGTACCAGGGGGCCCAACACTGAAGCTTTCTTT.

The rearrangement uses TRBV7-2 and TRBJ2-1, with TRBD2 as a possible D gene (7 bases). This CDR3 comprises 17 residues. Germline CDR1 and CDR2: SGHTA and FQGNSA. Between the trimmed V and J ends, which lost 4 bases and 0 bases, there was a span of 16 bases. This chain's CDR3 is CASSSLTRGGSYNEQFF. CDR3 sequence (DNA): TGTGCCAGCAGCTCGCTGACTAGGGGGGGCTCCTACAATGAGCAGTTCTTC.

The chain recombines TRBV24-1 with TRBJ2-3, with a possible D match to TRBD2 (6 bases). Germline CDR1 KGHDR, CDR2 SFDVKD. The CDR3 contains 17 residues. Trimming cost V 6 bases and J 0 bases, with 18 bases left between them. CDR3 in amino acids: CATSKGPWGVSTDTQYF. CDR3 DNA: TGTGCCACCAGTAAAGGCCCGTGGGGGGTTAGCACAGATACGCAGTATTTT.

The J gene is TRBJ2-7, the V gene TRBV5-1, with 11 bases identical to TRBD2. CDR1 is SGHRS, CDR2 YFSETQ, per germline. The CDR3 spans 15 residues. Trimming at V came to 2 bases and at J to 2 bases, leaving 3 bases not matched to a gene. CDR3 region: CASSLLAGVTYEQYF. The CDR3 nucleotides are TGCGCCAGCAGCTTACTAGCGGGGGTTACCTACGAGCAGTACTTC.